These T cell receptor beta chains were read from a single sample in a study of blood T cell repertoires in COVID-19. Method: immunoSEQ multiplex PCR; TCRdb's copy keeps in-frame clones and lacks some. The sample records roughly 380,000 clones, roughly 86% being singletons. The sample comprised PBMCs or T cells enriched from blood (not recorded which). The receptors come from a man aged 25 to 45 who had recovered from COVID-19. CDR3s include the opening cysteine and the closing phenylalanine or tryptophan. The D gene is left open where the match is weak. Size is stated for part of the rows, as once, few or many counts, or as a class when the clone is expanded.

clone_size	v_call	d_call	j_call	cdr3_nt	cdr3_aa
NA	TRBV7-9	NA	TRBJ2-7	TGTGCCAGCAGCTTGGACATCTACGAGCAGTACTTC	CASSLDIYEQYF
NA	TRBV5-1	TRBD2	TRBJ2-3	TGCGCCAGTCGTCTTTCACCGGGGGGGCTAGGTGGTGCGGATACGCAGTATTTT	CASRLSPGGLGGADTQYF
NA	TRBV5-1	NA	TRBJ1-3	TGCGCCAGCAGCTTAGTGGCTAGCCCTGGAAACACCATATATTTT	CASSLVASPGNTIYF
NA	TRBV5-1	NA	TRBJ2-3	TGCGCCAGCAGCTTGGCCGGTTCAGATACGCAGTATTTT	CASSLAGSDTQYF
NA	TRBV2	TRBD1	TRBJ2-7	TGTGCCAGCAGAGACAGGGGCTCCTACGAGCAGTACTTC	CASRDRGSYEQYF
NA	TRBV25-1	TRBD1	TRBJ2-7	TGTGCCAGCAGTGAAACGGGGGACAGGGGCTACGAGCAGTACTTC	CASSETGDRGYEQYF
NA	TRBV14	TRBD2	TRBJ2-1	TGTGCCAGCAGCCAAGCGGGGGGGTCGGGCAATGAGCAGTTCTTC	CASSQAGGSGNEQFF
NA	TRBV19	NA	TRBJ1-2	TGTGCCAGTAGTATAGTGACAGCAAACTATGGCTACACCTTC	CASSIVTANYGYTF
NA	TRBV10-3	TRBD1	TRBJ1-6	TGTGCCATCGGTCTGGACAGGGGAGAATCACCCCTCCACTTT	CAIGLDRGESPLHF
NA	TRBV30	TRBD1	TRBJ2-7	TGTGCCTGGGGCAGGGGGCTTAATTACGAGCAGTACTTC	CAWGRGLNYEQYF
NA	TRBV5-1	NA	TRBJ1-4	TGCGCCAGCAGCTCGACAACAACTAATGAAAAACTGTTTTTT	CASSSTTTNEKLFF
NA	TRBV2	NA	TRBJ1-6	TGTGCCAGCAGCTTGAGACAGTTAAGCTCCTATAATTCACCCCTCCACTTT	CASSLRQLSSYNSPLHF
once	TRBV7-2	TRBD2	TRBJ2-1	TGTGCCAGCAGCAGGCGGGGGGGCCTCCTTTACAATGAGCAGTTCTTC	CASSRRGGLLYNEQFF
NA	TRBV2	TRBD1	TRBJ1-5	TGTGCCAGCAGTGTAGGTTTGGGACAGATCAATCAGCCCCAGCATTTT	CASSVGLGQINQPQHF
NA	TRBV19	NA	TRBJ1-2	TGTGCCAGTAGTATTTTGACAGATTATGGCTACACCTTC	CASSILTDYGYTF
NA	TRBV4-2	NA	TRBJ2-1	TGTGCCAGCAGCCAAGACCGGGCCCGGGGGACCCCAAGGACTGAGCAGTTCTTC	CASSQDRARGTPRTEQFF
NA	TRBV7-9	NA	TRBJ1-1	TGTGCCAGCAGCTTAAGAGCTGAGACTGAAGCTTTCTTT	CASSLRAETEAFF
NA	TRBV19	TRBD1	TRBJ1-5	TGTGCCAGTAAGGGACAGGGCCTTAGCAATCAGCCCCAGCATTTT	CASKGQGLSNQPQHF
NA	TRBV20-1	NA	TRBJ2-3	TGCAGTGCTGGGGGGGCCCCGTATTTT	CSAGGAPYF
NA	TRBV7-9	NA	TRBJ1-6	TGTGCCAGCAATAAGGGGTTTTCACCCCTCCACTTT	CASNKGFSPLHF
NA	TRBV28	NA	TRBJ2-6	TGTGCCAGCAGACAGGGGGGGGCTGGGGCCAACGTCCTGACTTTC	CASRQGGAGANVLTF
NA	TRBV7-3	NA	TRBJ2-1	TGTGCCAGCAGCATTACCGGGACATCATACAATGAGCAGTTCTTC	CASSITGTSYNEQFF
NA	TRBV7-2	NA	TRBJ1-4	TGTGCCAGCAGCCCCTCCCAGGGGTTGGGACTGTTTTTT	CASSPSQGLGLFF
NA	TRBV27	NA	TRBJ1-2	TGTGCCAGCAGTGGGGGAGGTCGCGTCTATGGCTACACCTTC	CASSGGGRVYGYTF
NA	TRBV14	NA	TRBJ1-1	TGTGCCAGCAGCCAAGATCTCATGACAGCGAACACTGAAGCTTTCTTT	CASSQDLMTANTEAFF
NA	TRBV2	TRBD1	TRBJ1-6	TGTGCCAGCAGTGAGTGGAGCGGGACAGGGCTTTCACCCCTCCACTTT	CASSEWSGTGLSPLHF
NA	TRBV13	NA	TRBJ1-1	TGTGCCAGCAGCTACCCATTAAACGGAGCTTTCTTT	CASSYPLNGAFF
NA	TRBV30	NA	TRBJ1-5	TGTGCCTGGAGTGTAGCGGGGTTAGGTCAGCCCCAGCATTTT	CAWSVAGLGQPQHF
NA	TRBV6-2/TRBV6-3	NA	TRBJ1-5	TGTGCCAGCAGTTACGTGGGGGCAGGGCTGCAGCCCCAGCATTTT	CASSYVGAGLQPQHF
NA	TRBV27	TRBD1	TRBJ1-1	TGTGCCAGCAGAATAACAGGGGGCGCGGGTACTGAAGCTTTCTTT	CASRITGGAGTEAFF
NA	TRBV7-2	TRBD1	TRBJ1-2	TGTGCCAGCAGCTTAGTTTGGGGCGGGGACAGGGGAAACTATGGCTACACCTTC	CASSLVWGGDRGNYGYTF
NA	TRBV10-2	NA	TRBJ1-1	TGCGCCAGCAGTTCACGGACAGCTCCTGAAGCTTTCTTT	CASSSRTAPEAFF
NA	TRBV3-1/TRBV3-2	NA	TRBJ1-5	TGTGCCAGCAGCCAAGGTACAGTTAGCAATCAGCCCCAGCATTTT	CASSQGTVSNQPQHF
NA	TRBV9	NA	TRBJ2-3	TGTGCCAGCAGCCCAAAGTCGGGATGGGGCACAGATACGCAGTATTTT	CASSPKSGWGTDTQYF
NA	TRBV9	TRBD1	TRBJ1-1	TGTGCCAGCAGCACCTCCGGGACAGTGAACACTGAAGCTTTCTTT	CASSTSGTVNTEAFF
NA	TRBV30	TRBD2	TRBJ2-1	TGTGCCTGGAGTCGGGTAGCGGGGGGCGGGGGTGAGCAGTTCTTC	CAWSRVAGGGGEQFF
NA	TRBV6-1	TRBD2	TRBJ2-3	TGTGCCAGCAGTGAAGGGACTAGCAGAGATACGCAGTATTTT	CASSEGTSRDTQYF
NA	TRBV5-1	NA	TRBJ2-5	TGCGCCAGCAGCTTTAGGGGGACCCAAGAGACCCAGTACTTC	CASSFRGTQETQYF
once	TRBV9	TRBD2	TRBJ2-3	TGTGCCAGCAGCGTAGTCGGCGGGGGGGCCTCAGATACGCAGTATTTT	CASSVVGGGASDTQYF
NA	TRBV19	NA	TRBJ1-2	TGTGCCAGTAGTATAGTGACGGGATGGAAGGAGAACTATGGCTACACCTTC	CASSIVTGWKENYGYTF
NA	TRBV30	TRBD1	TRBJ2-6	TGTGCCTGGAGTTGGACAGGGGGCAGGAGTGGGGCCAACGTCCTGACTTTC	CAWSWTGGRSGANVLTF
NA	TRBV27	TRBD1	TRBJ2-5	TGTGCCAGCAGTTTATATCCCGCCAGGGGGTACCAAGAGACCCAGTACTTC	CASSLYPARGYQETQYF
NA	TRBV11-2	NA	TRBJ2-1	TGTGCCAGCAGTCAAGCCTATGAGCAGTTCTTC	CASSQAYEQFF
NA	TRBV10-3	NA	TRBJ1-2	TGTGCCATCAGTGAGACAGGGAACTATGGCTACACCTTC	CAISETGNYGYTF
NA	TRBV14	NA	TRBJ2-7	TGTGCCAGCAGCCCAGGGGTGCAGCAGTACTTC	CASSPGVQQYF
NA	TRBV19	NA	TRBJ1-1	TGTGCCAGTAGTATTTACTCCCGGAACACTGAAGCTTTCTTT	CASSIYSRNTEAFF
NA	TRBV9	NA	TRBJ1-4	TGTGCCAGCAGCGTCTCGGACACGCATAATGAAAAACTGTTTTTT	CASSVSDTHNEKLFF
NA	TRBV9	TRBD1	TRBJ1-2	TGTGCCAGCAGCGTTACAGGGGGTAACTATGGCTACACCTTC	CASSVTGGNYGYTF
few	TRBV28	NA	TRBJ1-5	TGTGCCAGCACCTCCAGGGGAGAGGGCAATCAGCCCCAGCATTTT	CASTSRGEGNQPQHF
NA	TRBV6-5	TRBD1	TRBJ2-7	TGTGCCAGCAGTTACGCCGGGACAGCTACCTACGAGCAGTACTTC	CASSYAGTATYEQYF
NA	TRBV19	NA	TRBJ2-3	TGTGCCAGTAGTATAGGCCCAGCGAGGAGCACAGATACGCAGTATTTT	CASSIGPARSTDTQYF
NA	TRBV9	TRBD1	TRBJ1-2	TGTGCCAGCAGCGGACGTTCATTGGACAGGCTGGCTAACTGGGGCTACACCTTC	CASSGRSLDRLANWGYTF
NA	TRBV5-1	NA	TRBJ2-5	TGCGCCAGCAGCTTGAAGCCTAGCGAGACCCAGTACTTC	CASSLKPSETQYF
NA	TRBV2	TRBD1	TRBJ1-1	TGTGCCAGCAGACAAATAACAGGGGTCACACCCCACACTGAAGCTTTCTTT	CASRQITGVTPHTEAFF
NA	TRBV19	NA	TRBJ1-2	TGTGCCAGTAGTATAACGACAGTTAACTATGGCTACACCTTC	CASSITTVNYGYTF